This T cell receptor (beta chain) was found in a study of blood T cell repertoires in COVID-19. As for the study in general: Samples taken during acute and convalescent COVID-19 were collected in the United States, Italy and Spain. Nucleic acid was either cDNA or gDNA, and it came from T cells, B-cell-depleted T cells, or PBMCs.

As processed by the authors: Estimation of nucleated cell counts was performed using reference gene primer amplification. Only in-frame clones appear in the TCRdb table, and some are missing; sequencing was by immunoSEQ multiplex PCR. V and J calls and clone size follow that table, whereas D and trimming were derived from the DNA. The table includes 150,000 to 160,000 clones, approximately 83% detected once. Per the germline V gene, CDR1 is MDHEN and CDR2 is SYDVKM. With V trimmed by 4 bases and J by 3 bases, 2 bases remained unmatched. There are 13 residues in the CDR3. Input material: peripheral blood. The chain has TRBV28 and TRBJ1-2; TRBD1 matches 7 bases. This TCR came from an older woman with acute or convalescent COVID-19. The DNA of the CDR3 is TGTGCCAGCAGTTCGGGGACAGACTATGGCTACACCTTC. It is translated as CASSSGTDYGYTF.